Below are 17 T cell receptor beta chains sequenced from a single sample in a study of blood T cell repertoires in COVID-19. Repertoires were generated with immunoSEQ multiplex PCR, while TCRdb's copy carries only in-frame clones and drops some. The sample yields about 300,000 clones, approximately 83% seen once. Specimen: PBMCs or T cells enriched from blood (not recorded which). The source is a man between 25 and 39 years old who had recovered from COVID-19.

In its sample, this clone was seen a few times. At the DNA level, this CDR3 is encoded by other sequences in the same sample as well. V gene TRBV6-4 combines with J gene TRBJ2-1; TRBD2 matches at 10 bases. Germline CDR1 MRHNA, CDR2 SNTAGT. This CDR3 spans 16 amino acids. J was trimmed by 5 bases and V by 0 bases; bases with no gene match: 4. This chain's CDR3 is CASSDSLAGDHNEQFF. DNA for the CDR3: TGTGCCAGCAGTGACTCCCTAGCGGGGGATCACAATGAGCAGTTCTTC.

J is TRBJ2-3 and V is TRBV9; D possibly corresponds to TRBD2 (6 bases). V lost 1 base to trimming and J lost 0 bases, with 12 bases between them. This CDR3 has 16 residues. The V gene's germline CDR1 is SGDLS and CDR2 YYNGEE. CDR3 sequence (DNA): TGTGCCAGCAGCGTAACTAGCAGTTCTAGCACAGATACGCAGTATTTT. Protein: CASSVTSSSSTDTQYF.

The chain carries TRBV2 and TRBJ1-5; D ambiguous. CDR3 size: 13 residues. Trimming took off 3 bases at V and 4 bases at J, with 7 bases between the two ends. The germline gives CDR1 SNHLY, CDR2 FYNNEI. In nucleotides, the CDR3 is TGTGCCAGCAGTGATGGGCCTAATCAGCCCCAGCATTTT. Amino acid sequence: CASSDGPNQPQHF.

The chain joins TRBV2 to TRBJ1-6, with 7 bases lining up with TRBD1. Germline V gives CDR1 SNHLY, CDR2 FYNNEI. V lost 6 bases and J lost 17; bases outside the gene matches: 10. This CDR3 contains 12 residues. The CDR3 is CASSPGTVEVHF. The CDR3 DNA follows: TGTGCCAGCAGCCCTGGGACAGTCGAGGTCCACTTT.

The rearrangement uses TRBV7-8 and TRBJ1-6; D might be TRBD1 (5 bases). The CDR3 is made up of 15 amino acids. CDR1 and CDR2 from the germline V gene are SGHVS and FQNEAQ. V lost 5 bases, J lost 5 bases, and 13 bases lay in between. The chain's CDR3 is CASSGGRWDNSPLHF. CDR3 coding DNA: TGTGCCAGCAGCGGGGGGAGGTGGGATAATTCACCCCTCCACTTT.

This clone was observed a few times. The rearrangement joins TRBV18 to TRBJ1-3; D may be TRBD1 (6 bases). CDR3 length: 16 residues. V was clipped by 0 bases and J by 1 base, with 10 bases between them. Germline V gene sequence: CDR1 KGHSH, CDR2 LQKENI. The CDR3 coding sequence is TGTGCCAGCTCACCACCGAAAGGGACATCTGGAAACACCATATATTTT. Its protein is CASSPPKGTSGNTIYF.

CDR3 loop: CASSSWPGNTGELFF. The CDR3 coding sequence is TGTGCCAGCAGCTCCTGGCCGGGGAACACCGGGGAGCTGTTTTTT. The chain couples TRBV7-9 to TRBJ2-2; D not resolved. The CDR3 is made up of 15 amino acids. V lost 4 bases, J lost 1 base, and 10 bases lay in between. Germline lookup yields CDR1 SEHNR and CDR2 FQNEAQ (reference sequence).

The chain uses TRBV7-3 and TRBJ1-1, with D tentatively TRBD1 (5 bases). Trimming took off 6 bases at V and 0 bases at J, with 8 bases between the two ends. CDR3 size: 13 residues. Germline V gene sequence: CDR1 SGHTA, CDR2 FQGTGA. The chain's CDR3 is CASRTDMNTEAFF. The DNA for the CDR3 is TGTGCCAGCAGAACGGACATGAACACTGAAGCTTTCTTT.

The chain carries TRBV27 and TRBJ2-3, with unresolved D. Germline CDR1 reads MNHEY; CDR2 reads SMNVEV (reference sequence). The ends were cut back, 8 bases at V and 6 bases at J, with 6 bases in the middle. The CDR3 loop spans 10 amino acids. The CDR3 coding sequence is TGTGCCAGCGGTTCGGATACGCAGTATTTT. It encodes CASGSDTQYF.

This chain uses TRBV4-3 with TRBJ2-5; D possibly corresponds to TRBD1 (6 bases). From germline, CDR1 is LGHNA and CDR2 YSLEER. This CDR3 spans 14 amino acids. Trimming removed 1 base at V and 4 bases at J, with 10 bases between. Here the CDR3 reads CASSQVTGSETQYF. DNA of the CDR3: TGCGCCAGCAGCCAAGTAACAGGGTCAGAGACCCAGTACTTC.

V usage is TRBV5-6 and J usage is TRBJ1-5; TRBD1 matches at 9 bases. Unmatched junction bases numbered 7, after V lost 3 bases and J lost 3 bases. CDR3 size: 16 residues. The V gene's germline CDR1 is SGHDT and CDR2 YYEEEE. This CDR3 reads CASSSDRGVFNQPQHF. CDR3 coding DNA: TGTGCCAGCAGCTCCGACAGGGGGGTATTCAATCAGCCCCAGCATTTT.

The chain employs TRBV4-3 and TRBJ1-2, with D unresolved. Germline V gene data show CDR1 as LGHNA and CDR2 as YSLEER. V was trimmed by 0 bases and J by 5 bases, leaving 13 bases between them. The CDR3 is made up of 15 amino acids. The CDR3 nucleotides are TGCGCCAGCAGCCAAGATCGGGAAGTGGGGTATGGCTACACCTTC. This translates into CASSQDREVGYGYTF.

There are a few counts of this clone. The chain combines TRBV10-3 with TRBJ1-2; the match to TRBD1 covers 11 bases. The CDR3 loop spans 13 amino acids. Germline assignment: CDR1 ENHRY and CDR2 SYGVKD. The V and J ends lost 3 bases and 8 bases, in that order; junction bases with no gene match: 2. The CDR3 spells CAISDRTGGGYTF. In nucleotides, the CDR3 is TGTGCCATCAGTGATCGGACAGGGGGCGGCTACACCTTC.

Regarding this clone: An end of the junction differs from the germline gene, which may be a read error. The J gene is TRBJ1-1, the V gene TRBV2; TRBD1 matches at 7 bases. This CDR3 spans 17 amino acids. CDR1 is SNHLY and CDR2 is FYNNEI in the germline V gene. The CDR3 DNA is TGTGCCAGCAGCGAAGCTTATCCGAGACAGGGCGGCACTGAAGCTTTCTTT. Translation gives CASSEAYPRQGGTEAFF. Together with reference TRBV2 and TRBJ1-1, the CDR3 gives the full variable domain: EPEVTQTPSHQVTQMGQEVILRCVPISNHLYFYWYRQILGQKVEFLVSFYNNEISEKSEIFDDQFSVERPDGSNFTLKIRSTKLEDSAMYFCASSEAYPRQGGTEAFFGQGTRLTVV.

The chain has TRBV7-9 and TRBJ2-7, with D unclear. The CDR3 is 14 residues long. The V gene lost 1 base and the J gene lost 4 bases, with 11 bases spanning the gap. Germline CDR1 and CDR2: SEHNR and FQNEAQ (reference sequence). The CDR3 is CASSLETPSYEQYF. The CDR3 nucleotides read TGTGCCAGCAGCTTAGAGACACCATCATACGAGCAGTACTTC.

The rearrangement links TRBV6-5 to TRBJ1-4, with D hard to call. The CDR3 loop spans 15 amino acids. Trimming shortened V by 5 bases and J by 3 bases, and 13 bases separated the two germline ends. CDR1 and CDR2 from the germline V gene are MNHEY and SVGAGI. The CDR3 region is CASSTSQIANEKLFF. CDR3 DNA: TGTGCCAGCAGTACTAGCCAAATAGCTAATGAAAAACTGTTTTTT.

The chain links TRBV9 to TRBJ2-2; a weak D match, TRBD1 (6 bases). V was cut by 0 bases and J by 0 bases, with 9 bases left in between. There are 16 residues in the CDR3. The germline gives CDR1 SGDLS, CDR2 YYNGEE. The DNA for the CDR3 is TGTGCCAGCAGCGTAGTAGACAGGCCGAACACCGGGGAGCTGTTTTTT. Its protein product is CASSVVDRPNTGELFF. Supplemented by reference TRBV9 and TRBJ2-2, the full variable domain reads DSGVTQTPKHLITATGQRVTLRCSPRSGDLSVYWYQQSLDQGLQFLIQYYNGEERAKGNILERFSAQQFPDLHSELNLSSLELGDSALYFCASSVVDRPNTGELFFGEGSRLTVL.